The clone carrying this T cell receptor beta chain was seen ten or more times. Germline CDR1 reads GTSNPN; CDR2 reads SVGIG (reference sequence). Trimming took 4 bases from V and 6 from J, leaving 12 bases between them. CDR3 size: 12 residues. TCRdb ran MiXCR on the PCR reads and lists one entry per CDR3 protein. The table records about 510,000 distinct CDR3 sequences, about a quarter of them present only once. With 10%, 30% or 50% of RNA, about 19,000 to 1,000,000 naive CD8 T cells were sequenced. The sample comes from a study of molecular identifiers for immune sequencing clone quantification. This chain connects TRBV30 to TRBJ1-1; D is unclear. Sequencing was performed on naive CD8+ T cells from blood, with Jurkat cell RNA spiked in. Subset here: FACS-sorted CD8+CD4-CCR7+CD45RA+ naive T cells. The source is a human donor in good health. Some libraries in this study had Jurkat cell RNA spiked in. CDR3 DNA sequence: TGTGCCTGGACGGTGTTCGGTGCTGAAGCTTTCTTT. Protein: CAWTVFGAEAFF.